The 8 T cell receptor beta chains given below trace back to one sample, sequenced in a study of neoadjuvant anti-PD-1 for oral cavity cancer. Time point given: after neoadjuvant nivolumab, at surgical resection. Sequencing was performed with immunoSEQ multiplex PCR; in TCRdb, only in-frame clones are kept and a portion is missing. The repertoire holds over 65,000 clones, 86% seen once, with approximately 2.8% in the top ten. The specimen was PBMCs, collected after nivolumab (anti-PD-1) treatment. The receptors stem from a person between 40 and 79 years old with oral cavity squamous cell carcinoma.

This clone has only one observation. The V call is TRBV5-1, the J call TRBJ2-7; 7 nucleotides line up with TRBD1. The germline CDR1 and CDR2 sequences are SGHRS and YFSETQ. Germline trimming cut 5 bases from V and 0 bases from J; bases unmatched to any gene: 5. This CDR3 spans 14 amino acids. CDR3 amino acids: CASSWDSFSYEQYF. The CDR3 DNA is TGCGCCAGCAGTTGGGACAGTTTCTCCTACGAGCAGTACTTC. The whole variable domain, filled in from reference TRBV5-1 and TRBJ2-7, reads KAGVTQTPRYLIKTRGQQVTLSCSPISGHRSVSWYQQTPGQGLQFLFEYFSETQRNKGNFPGRFSGRQFSNSRSEMNVSTLELGDSALYLCASSWDSFSYEQYFGPGTRLTVT.

This chain joins TRBV10-3 and TRBJ1-5; TRBD1 is a possible D gene (6 bases). Germline CDR1 and CDR2: ENHRY and SYGVKD. V shed 0 bases and J shed 4 bases, with 7 bases lying between them. This CDR3 region has 14 residues. CDR3 sequence (DNA): TGTGCCATCAGTGAGTCAACAGGGAATCAGCCCCAGCATTTT. Translation: CAISESTGNQPQHF.

Here the CDR3 reads CASSLLAGGNYEQYF. As DNA, the CDR3 is TGTGCCAGCAGTTTATTAGCGGGAGGGAACTACGAGCAGTACTTC. V gene TRBV28 combines with J gene TRBJ2-7; 11 nucleotides line up with TRBD2. Trimming removed 1 base from V and 3 bases from J; junction bases left unmatched: 2. Germline V gives CDR1 MDHEN, CDR2 SYDVKM. The CDR3 runs to 15 residues. The variable domain in full, with the rest retrieved from reference TRBV28 and TRBJ2-7, is DVKVTQSSRYLVKRTGEKVFLECVQDMDHENMFWYRQDPGLGLRLIYFSYDVKMKEKGDIPEGYSVSREKKERFSLILESASTNQTSMYLCASSLLAGGNYEQYFGPGTRLTVT.

The chain recombines TRBV2 with TRBJ2-7; 10 bases align to TRBD2. The germline V gene has CDR1 SNHLY and CDR2 FYNNEI. Losses at the gene ends were 4 bases for V and 4 bases for J; bases not matched to a gene: 4. The CDR3 is 14 amino acids. Here the CDR3 DNA reads TGTGCCAGCAGTGGACTAGCGGGCTCATACGAGCAGTACTTC. Amino acids: CASSGLAGSYEQYF.

This clone was recorded a few times. This chain links TRBV7-9 with TRBJ1-4, with a tentative D call TRBD1 (5 bases). This CDR3 is built from 16 residues. Per germline, CDR1 SEHNR and CDR2 FQNEAQ (reference sequence). The ends were cut back, 5 bases at V and 5 bases at J, with 18 bases in the middle. In DNA form, the CDR3 reads TGTGCCAGCAGCACCCGGGACCTGCCCGTCAATGAAAAACTGTTTTTT. It encodes CASSTRDLPVNEKLFF.

This clone was seen only a few times. The J gene is TRBJ2-2, the V gene TRBV6-4, with D tentatively TRBD1 or TRBD2 (6 bases each). The length of the CDR3 is 14 residues. The V gene's germline CDR1 is MRHNA and CDR2 SNTAGT. The V end was cut by 4 bases, the J end by 4 bases, with 10 bases between. CDR3 DNA: TGTGCCAGCAGTGGTGGAGGGGGCACCGGGGAGCTGTTTTTT. Amino acid sequence: CASSGGGGTGELFF.

The J gene is TRBJ2-7, the V gene TRBV28, with D hard to call. Looked up from germline, CDR1 is MDHEN and CDR2 is SYDVKM. Trimming took off 3 bases at V and 3 bases at J, with 9 bases between the two ends. This CDR3 has 13 residues. The CDR3 region is CASSFGQDYEQYF. CDR3 nucleotides: TGTGCCAGCAGTTTCGGGCAAGACTACGAGCAGTACTTC.

This chain connects TRBV10-2 to TRBJ1-2, with TRBD1 as a possible D gene (5 bases). Germline CDR1 is WSHSY and CDR2 is SAAADI. This CDR3 contains 14 residues. V was cut by 3 bases and J by 0 bases, with 8 bases left in between. The CDR3 DNA sequence: TGCGCCAGCAGTGACAGGGTTCCTAACTATGGCTACACCTTC. This sequence encodes CASSDRVPNYGYTF.